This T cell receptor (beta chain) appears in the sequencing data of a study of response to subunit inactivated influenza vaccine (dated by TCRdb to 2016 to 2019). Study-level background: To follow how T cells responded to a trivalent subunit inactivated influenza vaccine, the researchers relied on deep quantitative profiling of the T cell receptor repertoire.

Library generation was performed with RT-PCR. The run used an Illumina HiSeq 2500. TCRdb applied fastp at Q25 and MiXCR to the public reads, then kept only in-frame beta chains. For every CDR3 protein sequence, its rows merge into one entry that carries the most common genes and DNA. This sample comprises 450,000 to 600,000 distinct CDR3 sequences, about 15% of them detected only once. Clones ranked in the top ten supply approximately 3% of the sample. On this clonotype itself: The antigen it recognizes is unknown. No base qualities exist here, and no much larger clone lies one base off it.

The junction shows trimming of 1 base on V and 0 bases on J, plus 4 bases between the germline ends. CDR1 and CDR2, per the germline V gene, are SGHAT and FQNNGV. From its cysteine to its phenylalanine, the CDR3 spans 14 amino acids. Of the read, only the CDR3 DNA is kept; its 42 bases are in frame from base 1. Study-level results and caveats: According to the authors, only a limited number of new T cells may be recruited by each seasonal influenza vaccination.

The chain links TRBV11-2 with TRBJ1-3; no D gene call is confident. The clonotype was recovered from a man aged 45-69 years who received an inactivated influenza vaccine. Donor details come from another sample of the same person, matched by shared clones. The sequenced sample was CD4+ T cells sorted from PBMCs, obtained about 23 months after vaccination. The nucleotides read TGTGCCAGCAGCTTAGGGGCCTCTGGAAACACCATATATTTT. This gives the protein CASSLGASGNTIYF.